This TCR beta chain is from a study of OX40 agonist ivuxolimab in advanced cancers. Study information: Dose-escalation patients' cancers were hepatocellular carcinoma, melanoma, renal cell or head and neck cancer.

Germline V gene sequence: CDR1 SGHRS, CDR2 YFSETQ. Trimming at V came to 2 bases and at J to 6 bases, leaving 8 bases not matched to a gene. The CDR3 covers 14 residues. The table came from immunoSEQ multiplex PCR; TCRdb's copy has only in-frame clones and leaves some out. The data show approximately 88,000 clones, approximately 90% seen once. The sequence came from an adult with an advanced solid tumor such as melanoma, head and neck, liver or kidney cancer. J is TRBJ2-7 and V is TRBV5-1; 7 bases map to TRBD1. This sample comprised CD4+ or CD8+ T cells sorted from blood, obtained in a trial of the OX40 agonist ivuxolimab. The CDR3 loop reads CASSFSDRATEQYF. The CDR3 coding sequence is TGCGCCAGCAGCTTTAGCGACAGGGCCACCGAGCAGTACTTC.